This is a list of T cell receptor beta chains from one sample in a study of blood T cell repertoires in COVID-19. TCRdb's table, derived via immunoSEQ multiplex PCR, lists solely in-frame clones and lacks some. In the table there are 140,000 to 150,000 clones, around 80% of which are singletons. Sequences were obtained from peripheral blood. The origin of the receptors is a human donor with acute or convalescent COVID-19. The donor label of this sample is uncertain. Each CDR3 is given with its conserved first and last residue. A D gene is named only where the DNA matches it firmly. Only some rows state a clone size, as once, few, many or a class for expanded clones.

abundance	v_gene	j_gene	d_gene	CDR3nt	CDR3aa
NA	TRBV5-6	TRBJ1-2	NA	TGTGCCAGCACCCAGAACGTCAACTATGGCTACACCTTC	CASTQNVNYGYTF
few	TRBV7-9	TRBJ2-2	TRBD2	TGTGCCAGCATCCCCCGGGCGGGGGGAACCACCGGGGAGCTGTTTTTT	CASIPRAGGTTGELFF
NA	TRBV6-6	TRBJ1-1	NA	TGTGCCAGCCTCCAGGGGAACACTGAAGCTTTCTTT	CASLQGNTEAFF
NA	TRBV10-2	TRBJ2-1	NA	TGCGCCAGCAGTTCCTTCAATGAGCAGTTCTTC	CASSSFNEQFF
NA	TRBV20-1	TRBJ1-2	NA	TGCAGTGCTAGTTCAGAGACAGGCTATGGCTACACCTTC	CSASSETGYGYTF
NA	TRBV2	TRBJ1-2	NA	TGTGCCAGCAGTGACCAACATGATGGCTACACCTTC	CASSDQHDGYTF
NA	TRBV10-3	TRBJ2-1	NA	TGTGCCATCAGTGAGTCGACAGGCGATTCTCCCTTGGGCAATGAGCAGTTCTTC	CAISESTGDSPLGNEQFF
NA	TRBV2	TRBJ1-5	NA	TGTGCCAGCAGTGAAGCGCTTCTGGCCAGGGTTTATCAGCCCCAGCATTTT	CASSEALLARVYQPQHF
NA	TRBV6-5	TRBJ1-2	NA	TGTGCTAGCAGCGAGGCGGGTCACTATGGCTACACCTTC	CASSEAGHYGYTF
NA	TRBV20-1	TRBJ1-2	TRBD1	TGCAGTGCTAGCCCACAGGGGAGCTACACCTTC	CSASPQGSYTF
NA	TRBV2	TRBJ1-1	TRBD1	TGTGCCGGGGGACAGGAGAACACTGAAGCTTTCTTT	CAGGQENTEAFF
NA	TRBV7-9	TRBJ2-2	TRBD2	TGTGCCAGCACCCCGAGGACTAGCACCGGGGAGCTGTTTTTT	CASTPRTSTGELFF
NA	TRBV19	TRBJ2-7	TRBD1	TGTGCCAGTACCCAATCCGGACAGGGTACGTCCTACGAGCAGTACTTC	CASTQSGQGTSYEQYF
few	TRBV5-1	TRBJ1-4	NA	TGCGCCAGCAGCCCCCGACAGGAGTATAATGAAAAACTGTTTTTT	CASSPRQEYNEKLFF
many	TRBV16	TRBJ1-6	NA	TGTGCCAGCAGCCAAAGTGACAGTAATAATTCACCCCTCCACTTT	CASSQSDSNNSPLHF
NA	TRBV3-1/TRBV3-2	TRBJ1-4	TRBD1	TGTGCCAGCAGCCTAGGGGGCCAGGCTAATGAAAAACTGTTTTTT	CASSLGGQANEKLFF
NA	TRBV6-6	TRBJ1-4	TRBD1	TGTGCCTGCTCCGGACAGGGGGGGACTGAAAAACTGTTTTTT	CACSGQGGTEKLFF
NA	TRBV5-1	TRBJ2-3	NA	TGCGCCAGCAGCTTGGCCCGGGGAGATACGCAGTATTTT	CASSLARGDTQYF
NA	TRBV5-4	TRBJ2-6	NA	TGTGCCAGCAACAGGGTGGCTGGGGCCAACGTCCTGACTTTC	CASNRVAGANVLTF
NA	TRBV3-1/TRBV3-2	TRBJ2-2	TRBD2	TGTGCCAGCAGCCAAGGAGGACTAGCGGGGGGGCCCATCACCGGGGAGCTGTTTTTT	CASSQGGLAGGPITGELFF
NA	TRBV15	TRBJ2-3	NA	TGTGCCACCAGCAGAGATTATTCAGATACGCAGTATTTT	CATSRDYSDTQYF
NA	TRBV6-6	TRBJ1-2	NA	TGTGCCAGCAGGGCCACCAACTATGGCTACACCTTC	CASRATNYGYTF
NA	TRBV11-2	TRBJ1-3	NA	TGTGCCAGCAGCTTAGTAACTAGCGGGACTATCTCTGGAAACACCATATATTTT	CASSLVTSGTISGNTIYF
NA	TRBV7-9	TRBJ1-3	TRBD1	TGTGCCAGCAGCCAACAGGGGGCGCTTGGAAACACCATATATTTT	CASSQQGALGNTIYF
NA	TRBV5-1	TRBJ1-2	NA	TGCGCCAGCAGCTTGGGACAGGCTATCGATGGCTACACCTTC	CASSLGQAIDGYTF
NA	TRBV11-2	TRBJ1-1	TRBD1	TGTGCCAGCAGCTTACAAGACAGGGGTGAAGCTTTCTTT	CASSLQDRGEAFF
once	TRBV19	TRBJ1-5	NA	TGTGCCAGTAGTATAGTAGGGGGGGGACAGCCCCAGCATTTT	CASSIVGGGQPQHF
once	TRBV20-1	TRBJ2-5	TRBD2	TGCAGTGCTAGTTTAGCGGGGGTGGGAGAGACCCAGTACTTC	CSASLAGVGETQYF
NA	TRBV12-3/TRBV12-4	TRBJ2-3	NA	TGTGCCAGCAGTTTTATGACAGATACGCAGTATTTT	CASSFMTDTQYF
NA	TRBV4-3	TRBJ1-4	NA	TGCGCCAGCAGCCGGGCGACAGACCCTAATGAAAAACTGTTTTTT	CASSRATDPNEKLFF
NA	TRBV5-4	TRBJ1-2	TRBD1	TGTGCCAGCAGCTTGGTCGCACCGGGACAGAGATCTTCGGTAAGAGGTGGCTACACCTTC	CASSLVAPGQRSSVRGGYTF
NA	TRBV7-2	TRBJ1-2	NA	TGTGCCAGCAGCTCCCGAGGGAGTGGTAACTATGGCTACACCTTC	CASSSRGSGNYGYTF
NA	TRBV6-1	TRBJ1-6	NA	TGTGCCAGCAGTGAACTCGGGAGCTCCTATAATTCACCCCTCCACTTT	CASSELGSSYNSPLHF
NA	TRBV4-1	TRBJ2-1	TRBD1	TGCGCCAGCTCCCGGACAGGGGTGGGCAATGAGCAGTTCTTC	CASSRTGVGNEQFF
few	TRBV5-6	TRBJ1-2	NA	TGTGCCAGCAGCTTCAATAACTATGGCTACACCTTC	CASSFNNYGYTF
NA	TRBV25-1	TRBJ2-1	NA	TGTGCCAGCAGTGAATCCGACAGGATTAATGAGCAGTTCTTC	CASSESDRINEQFF
NA	TRBV29-1	TRBJ2-7	NA	TGCAGCGTTGATGGAGGTTCCTACGAGCAGTACTTC	CSVDGGSYEQYF
NA	TRBV12-5	TRBJ1-3	TRBD1	TGTGCTAGTGGGCCGGGACAGGGAGAAATTTTCTCTGGAAACACCATATATTTT	CASGPGQGEIFSGNTIYF
NA	TRBV30	TRBJ1-1	NA	TGTGCCTGCAGACGGGGGGGAGGAACTGAAGCTTTCTTT	CACRRGGGTEAFF
NA	TRBV5-1	TRBJ1-2	TRBD1	TGCGCCAGCAGACTAGGACAGGGGCTCATCCATGGCTACACCTTC	CASRLGQGLIHGYTF
NA	TRBV6-5	TRBJ1-2	TRBD1	TGTGCCAGCAGTAGAACGACAGGGATCTATGGCTACACCTTC	CASSRTTGIYGYTF
NA	TRBV6-6	TRBJ1-1	NA	TGTGCCAGCAGTTACCCCACAGGGAGGAACACTGAAGCTTTCTTT	CASSYPTGRNTEAFF
NA	TRBV29-1	TRBJ2-2	NA	TGCAGCGTTGGGACGGGGAGAAACACCGGGGAGCTGTTTTTT	CSVGTGRNTGELFF
NA	TRBV4-3	TRBJ1-4	NA	TGCGCCAGCAGCCAAGATTGGAAGGCGGCAAATAATGAAAAACTGTTTTTT	CASSQDWKAANNEKLFF
NA	TRBV9	TRBJ2-3	NA	TGTGCCAGCAGCGTAGGCGGGACCTCCCCGGATACGCAGTATTTT	CASSVGGTSPDTQYF
NA	TRBV25-1	TRBJ1-1	NA	TGTGCCAGTCGATCATCCAGGGTGGTTGGAAGCACTGAAGCTTTCTTT	CASRSSRVVGSTEAFF
NA	TRBV3-1/TRBV3-2	TRBJ1-2	NA	TGTGCCAGCAGCTTACCGGGAGCTAACTATGGCTACACCTTC	CASSLPGANYGYTF
NA	TRBV18	TRBJ1-4	NA	TGTGCCAGCTCCCCGGGAGTAGGGAGTAATGAAAAACTGTTTTTT	CASSPGVGSNEKLFF
once	TRBV6-2/TRBV6-3	TRBJ1-5	TRBD1	TGTGCCAGCAGCAGGGACAGGGGGCTTCAGCCCCAGCATTTT	CASSRDRGLQPQHF
once	TRBV2	TRBJ2-3	TRBD2	TGTGCCAGCAGCCGTCTAGCGGGGGGACGAGATACGCAGTATTTT	CASSRLAGGRDTQYF
NA	TRBV30	TRBJ1-6	NA	TGTGCCTGGACCCAAAACCAGGGATCACCCCTCCACTTT	CAWTQNQGSPLHF